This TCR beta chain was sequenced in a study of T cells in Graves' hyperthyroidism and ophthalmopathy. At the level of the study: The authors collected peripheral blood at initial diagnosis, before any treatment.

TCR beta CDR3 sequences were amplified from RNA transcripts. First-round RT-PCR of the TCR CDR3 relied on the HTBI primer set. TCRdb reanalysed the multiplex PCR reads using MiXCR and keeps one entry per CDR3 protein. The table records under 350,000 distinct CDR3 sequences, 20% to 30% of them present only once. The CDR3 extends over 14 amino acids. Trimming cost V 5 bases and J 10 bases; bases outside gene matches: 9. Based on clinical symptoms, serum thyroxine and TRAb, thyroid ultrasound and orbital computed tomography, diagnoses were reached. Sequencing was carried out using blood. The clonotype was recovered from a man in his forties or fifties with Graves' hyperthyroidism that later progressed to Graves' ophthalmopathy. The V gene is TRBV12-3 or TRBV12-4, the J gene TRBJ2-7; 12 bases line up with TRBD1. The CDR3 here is CASSPTGTGGGQYF. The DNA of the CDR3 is TGTGCCAGCAGTCCGACCGGGACAGGGGGCGGACAGTACTTC.